This TCR beta chain was sequenced for a study of neurological immune-mediated disorders (dated by TCRdb to about 2019). Study-level background: Using UMI-based sequencing, the study compared peripheral blood TCR-beta repertoires from patients with HTLV-I-associated myelopathy (HAM/TSP), patients with multiple sclerosis, and healthy controls. The 106 TCR-beta libraries covered PBMC samples along with longitudinal samples, technical triplicates, and paired sorted CD4+ and CD8+ T-cell subsets. The cohort comprised about 70 subjects: about 14 HAM/TSP patients, approximately 34 multiple sclerosis patients and around 20 healthy controls. General conclusions and limits of the study: No identical CDR3 amino acid sequences were shared among expanded clones across subjects, suggesting private TCR-beta repertoires in all groups. TCR clonal expansion was greatest in HAM/TSP patients and smallest in MS patients, who ranked below even healthy controls.

To synthesize cDNA, template-switch 5'RACE was performed with a primer carrying a 10-nucleotide random unique molecular identifier so that each TCR transcript was tagged. Over 170 million TCR-beta sequences, covering 15-18 subjects, were produced in each sequencing run. Total RNA was extracted with the RNeasy kit. TCR-beta VDJ regions were amplified with primers for the TCR constant region and the 5'RACE anchor, using the KAPA Real-time Library Amplification kit. Sample indexes and Illumina adaptors were added in a first PCR, after which library yield was increased in a second PCR. After purification with Ampure beads, the TCR product of roughly 650 bp was size-selected on a 2% E-gel SizeSelection system. Before pooling, library quality was checked on a Bioanalyzer, concentration was measured with Qubit, and libraries were quantified with the Kapa Library Quantification kit. An Illumina HiSeq 2500 was used to sequence the libraries paired-end at 2 x 150 bp. To increase sequence diversity, roughly 24-31% phiX was spiked into each library pool. Processing in the source paper ran as follows. Quality-filtered reads were processed with the UMI-based MiGEC pipeline, and over 80% of raw TCR sequences were removed by the MiGEC pipeline during error correction. IMGT germline references were used for aligning VDJ genes, and each clonotype was defined as a unique CDR3 amino acid sequence together with its V-J genes. Clonal expansion, Shannon diversity, and CDR3 relatedness (CalcPairwiseDistances, ClusterSamples) were evaluated with VDJtools, and phylogenetic trees were built with CLCbio workbench. Clones with at least 8 unique UMIs were defined as expanded, with this threshold being based on coefficient-of-variation modelling across technical triplicates. TCRdb's own reprocessing of the public reads used fastp at Q25 and MiXCR and kept productive beta chains. For every CDR3 protein sequence, its rows merge into one entry that carries the most common genes and DNA. The authors' filters were not applied to this entry. The sample table lists fewer than 55,000 distinct CDR3 sequences, 6% to 7% of them with a count of one. 0.57% of the sample lies in the top ten.

Blood bank volunteers in Maryland, USA served as the healthy controls. TCR libraries for sorted subsets were made from 1 million sorted CD4+ or CD8+ T cells. PBMCs were separated from peripheral blood using Ficoll-Hypaque density gradient centrifugation and then cryopreserved in liquid nitrogen. The study also sequenced paired sorted CD4+ and CD8+ subsets from healthy controls, HAM/TSP patients and MS patients. This clonotype was found many times. Its antigen is still unknown. Base quality data are lacking; no much larger clone is found one base away. From the cysteine up to the phenylalanine, the CDR3 has a length of 13 residues. The entry retains the CDR3 DNA only, 39 bases that are in frame from base 1. V loses 4 bases, J loses 3 bases, and the germline ends lie 7 bases apart. For CDR1 and CDR2, the germline V gene lists SGHRS and YFSETQ.

The chain employs TRBV5-1 and TRBJ2-2; no confident D gene assignment can be made. The specimen sequenced was CD4+ T cells from blood. This sequence was found in a woman in her forties in good health. The nucleotide sequence is given as TGCGCCAGCAGCCAATGGGACACCGGGGAGCTGTTTTTT. It is translated as CASSQWDTGELFF.